This T cell receptor (beta chain) was profiled in a study of T cells in Graves' hyperthyroidism and ophthalmopathy. Study conclusions and caveats: Most thyroid clonotypes that were expanded above 0.001 also turned up in blood.

Each 10 ml fresh peripheral blood draw supplied the PBMCs. Only a few counts were recorded for this clonotype. The antigen is undetermined. The CDR3 spans 13 residues. Germline-derived CDR1 and CDR2 are SQVTM and ANQGSEA. V was shortened by 8 bases and J by 2 bases, with 14 bases between the two germline ends. RNA transcripts yielded amplified TCR beta CDR3 regions. HTBI primers drove first-round RT-PCR of the TCR CDR3. TCRdb fed the multiplex PCR reads into MiXCR, producing one record per CDR3 protein. Of 730,000 or so distinct CDR3 sequences listed, approximately 19% were seen once; the top ten hold approximately 15%.

This clonotype was sampled from a woman aged 50 to 60 with Graves' hyperthyroidism that later progressed to Graves' ophthalmopathy. Sequenced input: blood. V gene TRBV29-1 combines with J gene TRBJ2-3; D unresolved. In nucleotides, the CDR3 is TGCAGCCTACGAGACTCTCTCACAGATACGCAGTATTTT. As protein: CSLRDSLTDTQYF.